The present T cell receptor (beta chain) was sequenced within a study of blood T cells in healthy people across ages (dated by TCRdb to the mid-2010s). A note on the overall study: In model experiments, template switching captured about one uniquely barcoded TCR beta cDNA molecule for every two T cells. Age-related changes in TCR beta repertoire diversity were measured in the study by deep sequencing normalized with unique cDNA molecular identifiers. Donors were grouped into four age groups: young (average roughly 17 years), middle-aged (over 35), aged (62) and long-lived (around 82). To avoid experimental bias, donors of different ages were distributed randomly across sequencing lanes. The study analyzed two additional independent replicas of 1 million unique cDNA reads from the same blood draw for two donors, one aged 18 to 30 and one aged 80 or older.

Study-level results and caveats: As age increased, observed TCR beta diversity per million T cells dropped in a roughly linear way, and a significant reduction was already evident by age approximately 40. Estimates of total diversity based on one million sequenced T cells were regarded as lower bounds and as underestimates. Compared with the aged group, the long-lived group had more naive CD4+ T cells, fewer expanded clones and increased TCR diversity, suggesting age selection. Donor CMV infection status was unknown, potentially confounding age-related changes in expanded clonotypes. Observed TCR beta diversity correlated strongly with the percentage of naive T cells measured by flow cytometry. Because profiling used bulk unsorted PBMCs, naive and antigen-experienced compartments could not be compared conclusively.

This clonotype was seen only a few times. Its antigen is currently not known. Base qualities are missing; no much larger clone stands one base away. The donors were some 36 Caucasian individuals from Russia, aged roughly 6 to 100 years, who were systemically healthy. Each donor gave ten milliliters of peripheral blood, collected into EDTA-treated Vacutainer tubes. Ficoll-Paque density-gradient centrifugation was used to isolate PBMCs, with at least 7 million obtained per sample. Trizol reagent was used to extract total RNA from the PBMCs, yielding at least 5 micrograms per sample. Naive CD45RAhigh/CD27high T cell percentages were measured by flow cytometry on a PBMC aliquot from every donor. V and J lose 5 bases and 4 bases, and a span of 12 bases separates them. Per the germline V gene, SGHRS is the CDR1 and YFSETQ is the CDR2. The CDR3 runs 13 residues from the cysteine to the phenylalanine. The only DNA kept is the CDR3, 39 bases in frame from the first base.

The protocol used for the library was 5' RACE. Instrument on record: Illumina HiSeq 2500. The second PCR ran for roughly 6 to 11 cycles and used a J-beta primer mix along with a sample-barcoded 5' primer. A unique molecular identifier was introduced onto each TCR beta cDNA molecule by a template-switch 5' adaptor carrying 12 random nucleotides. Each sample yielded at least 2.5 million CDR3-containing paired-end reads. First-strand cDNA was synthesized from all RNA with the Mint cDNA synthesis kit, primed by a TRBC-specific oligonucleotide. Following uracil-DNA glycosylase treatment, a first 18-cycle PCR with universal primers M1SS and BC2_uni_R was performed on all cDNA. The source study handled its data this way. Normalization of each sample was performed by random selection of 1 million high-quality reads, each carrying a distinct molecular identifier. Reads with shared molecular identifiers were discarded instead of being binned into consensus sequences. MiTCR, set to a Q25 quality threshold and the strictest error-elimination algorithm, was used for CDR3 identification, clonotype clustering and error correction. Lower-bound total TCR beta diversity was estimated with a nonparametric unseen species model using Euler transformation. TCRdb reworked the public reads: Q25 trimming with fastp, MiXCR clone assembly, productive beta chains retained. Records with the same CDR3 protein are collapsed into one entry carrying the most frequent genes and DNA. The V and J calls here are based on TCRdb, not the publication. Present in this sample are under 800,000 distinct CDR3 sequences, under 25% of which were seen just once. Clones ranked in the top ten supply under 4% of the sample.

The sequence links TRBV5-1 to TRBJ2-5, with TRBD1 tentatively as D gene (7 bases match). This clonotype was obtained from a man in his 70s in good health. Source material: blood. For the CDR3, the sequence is CASRIQGGETQYF. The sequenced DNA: TGCGCCAGCAGAATCCAGGGGGGAGAGACCCAGTACTTC.